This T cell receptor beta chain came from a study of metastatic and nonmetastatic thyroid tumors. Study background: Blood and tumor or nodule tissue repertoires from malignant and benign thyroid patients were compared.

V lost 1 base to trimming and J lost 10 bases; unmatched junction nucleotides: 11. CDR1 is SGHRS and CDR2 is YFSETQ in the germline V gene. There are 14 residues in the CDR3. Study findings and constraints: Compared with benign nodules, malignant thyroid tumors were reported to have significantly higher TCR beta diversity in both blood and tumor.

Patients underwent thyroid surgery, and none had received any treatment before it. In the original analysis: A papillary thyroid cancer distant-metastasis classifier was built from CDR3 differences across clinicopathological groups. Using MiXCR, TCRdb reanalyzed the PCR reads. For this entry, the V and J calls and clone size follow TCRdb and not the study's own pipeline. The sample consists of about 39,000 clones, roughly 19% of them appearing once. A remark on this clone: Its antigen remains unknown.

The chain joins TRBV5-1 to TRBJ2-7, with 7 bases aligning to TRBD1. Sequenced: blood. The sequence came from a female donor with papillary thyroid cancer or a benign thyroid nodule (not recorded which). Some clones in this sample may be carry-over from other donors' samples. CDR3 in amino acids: CASSLTPEGAYQYF. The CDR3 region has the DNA TGCGCCAGCAGCTTGACGCCAGAGGGGGCTTACCAGTACTTC.